The subject of this entry is one TCR beta chain. The antigen remains undetermined. These data originate in a study of CD8 T cells in ankylosing spondylitis. The length of the CDR3 is 14 residues. V lost 5 bases, J lost 2 bases, and 1 base stayed unmatched. The V gene's germline CDR1 is LNHNV and CDR2 YYDKDF (reference sequence). TCRdb ran MiXCR on the 5' RACE reads and lists one entry per CDR3 protein. The table records 250,000 to 300,000 distinct CDR3 sequences, around 20% of them present only once. Notes on the study in general: Ankylosing spondylitis blood appeared to be characterized by a TCR beta motif of under 10 highly homologous variants. Clones linked to disease, bearing a CD8+ phenotype, were relatively rare in peripheral blood.

The chain joins TRBV15 to TRBJ1-4, with TRBD1 matching over 8 bases. The receptor's source is a male donor with ankylosing spondylitis or in good health (not recorded which). Material for sequencing was blood, either unsorted or a sorted T cell fraction (not recorded which). CDR3 residues: CATSRDRTNEKLFF. CDR3 DNA: TGTGCCACCAGCCGGGACAGGACTAATGAAAAACTGTTTTTT.